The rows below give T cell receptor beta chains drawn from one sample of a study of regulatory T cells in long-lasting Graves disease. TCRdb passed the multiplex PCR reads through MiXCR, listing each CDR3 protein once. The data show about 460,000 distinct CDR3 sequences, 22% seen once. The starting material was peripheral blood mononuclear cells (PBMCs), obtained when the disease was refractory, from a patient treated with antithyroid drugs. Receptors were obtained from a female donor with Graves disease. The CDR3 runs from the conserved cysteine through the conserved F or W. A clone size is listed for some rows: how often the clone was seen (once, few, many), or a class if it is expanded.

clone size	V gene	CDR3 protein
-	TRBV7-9	CASSRGQGASGNTIYF
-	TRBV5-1	CASSAGQGFYEQYF
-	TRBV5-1	CASSLVTGATYEQYF
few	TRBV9	CASSANHGGSVYEQYF
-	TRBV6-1	CASSSGSGTYEQYF
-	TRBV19	CASSMALAGNTIYF
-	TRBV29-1	CSVEGFGPGQLEQYF
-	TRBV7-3	CASSSRDYPTDTQYF
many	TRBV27	CASSPLTDRSDYGYTF
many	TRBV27	CASRLRGLNTEAFF
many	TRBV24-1	CATSDWGQPQHF
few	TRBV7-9	CASGGSGKPQETQYF
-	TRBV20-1	CSARDRDGQPQHF
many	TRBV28	CASSFEKPDRSYEQYF
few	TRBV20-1	CSARAPGTDTQYF
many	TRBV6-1	CASRRTGGFLETEAFF
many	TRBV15	CATSRVLLNTEAFF
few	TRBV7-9	CASSLSPDGTRNQPQHF
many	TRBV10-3	CAIGQVDYEQYF
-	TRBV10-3	CAISGHPRDFTGELFF
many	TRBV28	CASSFGTGRNTGELFF
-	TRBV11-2	CASSLEGETKLFF
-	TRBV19	CASSISLGGVYEQYF
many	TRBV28	CASSFLENTGELFF
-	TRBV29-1	CSVPGTSADNEQFF
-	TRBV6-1	CASSEGTGDGEQYF
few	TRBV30	CAWSGSNYGYTF
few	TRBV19	CASSMTWPPGAQFF
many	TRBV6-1	CASDTSRRLAGETQYF
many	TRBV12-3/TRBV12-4	CASSPRDRVDYEQYF
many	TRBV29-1	CSVIQTRGGQPQHF
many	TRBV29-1	CSVEGEEQETQYF
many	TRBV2	CASRKETGTRRYEQYF
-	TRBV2	CASSPSTALAGGHNERFF
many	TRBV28	CASSSSRHAQYYGYTF
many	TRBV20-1	CSAPKPGTQETQYF
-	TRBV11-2	CASSYLGQGAGGYAF
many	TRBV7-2	CASSFGSGQETQYF
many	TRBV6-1	CASTDPDRGHYGYTF
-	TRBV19	CASSADRALRAEAFF
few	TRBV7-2	CASTGTSEQYF
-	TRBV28	CASSLLVGGIDTQYF
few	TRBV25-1	CASTNMNTEAFF
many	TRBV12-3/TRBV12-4	CASSLVGGAEAFF
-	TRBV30	CAWRTTETISYEQYF
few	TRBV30	CAWSEGTGRYGYTF
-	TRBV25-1	CASTERGRGTGELFF
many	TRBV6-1	CASRPSRVSNTEAFF
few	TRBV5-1	CASSWGTLYAEKLFF
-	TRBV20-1	CSAGTQETQYF
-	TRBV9	CASGQDPYGYTF
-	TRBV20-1	CSARDQRSANTGELFF
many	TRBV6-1	CASSPVRGIGLYSNQPQHF
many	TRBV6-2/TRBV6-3	CATQLIAGSTEAFF
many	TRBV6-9	CASSYGGEKLFF
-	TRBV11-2	CASSLGSGGDQPQHF
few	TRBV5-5	CASSLVFGLSGANVLTF
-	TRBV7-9	CASTVTGGDSGANVLTF